Listed here are 30 T cell receptor beta chains from one sample, sequenced in a study of T cell repertoires in cytomegalovirus infection. One entry per CDR3 protein results from TCRdb running MiXCR on the reads. This table holds approximately 630,000 distinct CDR3 sequences, approximately 24% found once. Sequencing was performed on CD8+ T cells from PBMCs. These receptors were collected from a human donor in good health (CMV status not recorded). Some clones in this sample may be carry-over from other donors' samples.

The V and J genes are TRBV27 and TRBJ1-6; unclear D gene. The V gene's germline CDR1 is MNHEY and CDR2 SMNVEV (reference sequence). The CDR3 extends over 13 amino acids. Between the trimmed V and J ends, which lost 2 bases and 7 bases, there was a span of 6 bases. Here the CDR3 DNA reads TGTGCCAGCAGTTTACAAGAGAATTCACCCCTCCACTTT. It translates to CASSLQENSPLHF.

This clonotype was detected only a few times. The rearrangement links TRBV28 to TRBJ1-1, with D perhaps TRBD1 (5 bases). The CDR3 extends over 13 amino acids. Germline V gene sequence: CDR1 MDHEN, CDR2 SYDVKM. Trimming pared 8 bases from V and 4 bases from J, leaving 14 bases between. The CDR3 DNA reads as TGTGCCAGCCTGTTGGGGGATCGCACTGAAGCTTTCTTT. It codes for CASLLGDRTEAFF.

This clonotype was seen ten or more times. The chain has TRBV12-3 or TRBV12-4 and TRBJ2-1; perhaps TRBD2 as D (6 bases). V was clipped by 5 bases and J by 0 bases, with 14 bases between them. This CDR3 contains 16 residues. In DNA, the CDR3 is TGTGCCAGCAGTCCTTTAGCGGTTAGCTCCTACAATGAGCAGTTCTTC. Its translation: CASSPLAVSSYNEQFF.

In its sample, this clonotype was seen many times. This chain joins TRBV7-9 and TRBJ1-6, with D hard to call. Trimming pared 5 bases from V and 7 bases from J, leaving 9 bases between. Germline CDR1 SEHNR, CDR2 FQNEAQ (reference sequence). The CDR3 sequence is 13 residues long. CDR3: CASSGGPNSPLHF. The CDR3 DNA is TGTGCCAGCAGCGGTGGCCCAAATTCACCCCTCCACTTT. Looking up the rest from reference TRBV7-9 and TRBJ1-6 gives the full variable domain: DTGVSQNPRHKITKRGQNVTFRCDPISEHNRLYWYRQTLGQGPEFLTYFQNEAQLEKSRLLSDRFSAERPKGSFSTLEIQRTEQGDSAMYLCASSGGPNSPLHFGNGTRLTVT.

V is TRBV25-1 and J is TRBJ1-5; the match to TRBD1 covers 8 bases. This CDR3 contains 15 residues. Germline V gene lookup returns CDR1 MGHDK and CDR2 SYGVNS. V gave up 1 base and J gave up 5 bases; unmatched junction bases: 4. CDR3 nucleotides: TGTGCCAGCAGTGAATCGACAGGGGTAGATCAGCCCCAGCATTTT. Amino acid sequence: CASSESTGVDQPQHF.

At least ten counts were recorded for this clonotype. The rearrangement uses TRBV7-8 and TRBJ2-1; D call uncertain. V was clipped by 1 base and J by 0 bases, with 13 bases between them. This CDR3 has 17 residues. In germline, CDR1 is SGHVS, CDR2 FQNEAQ. The chain's CDR3 is CASSLEGEVYSYNEQFF. The CDR3 nucleotides are TGTGCCAGCAGCTTAGAAGGAGAGGTCTACTCCTACAATGAGCAGTTCTTC.

There are many counts of this clonotype. The chain combines TRBV7-9 with TRBJ2-3, with D uncertain. Germline CDR1 and CDR2: SEHNR and FQNEAQ (reference sequence). The CDR3 sequence is 12 residues long. The V and J ends lost 7 bases and 4 bases respectively, with 9 bases between them. As DNA, the CDR3 is TGTGCCAGCACCCCTGAATCAGATACGCAGTATTTT. Translation gives CASTPESDTQYF. The entire variable domain, with the rest obtained from reference TRBV7-9 and TRBJ2-3, is as follows: DTGVSQNPRHKITKRGQNVTFRCDPISEHNRLYWYRQTLGQGPEFLTYFQNEAQLEKSRLLSDRFSAERPKGSFSTLEIQRTEQGDSAMYLCASTPESDTQYFGPGTRLTVL.

The rearrangement links TRBV29-1 to TRBJ2-1, with 7 bases identical to TRBD2. The J segment lost 4 bases and the V segment lost 3 bases, leaving 6 bases of the junction unmatched. CDR1 SQVTM and CDR2 ANQGSEA come from the germline V gene. The CDR3 length is 14 residues. In nucleotides, the CDR3 is TGCAGCGTTGACCCACACGGGGGGTACAATGAGCAGTTCTTC. It is translated as CSVDPHGGYNEQFF.

This clonotype showed up just a few times. This sequence joins TRBV6-2 or TRBV6-3 and TRBJ2-1; 8 bases fit TRBD2. The V gene end was trimmed by 2 bases and the J gene end by 3 bases; junction bases not matched to a gene: 3. CDR1 is MNHEY, CDR2 SVGEGT, per germline. The CDR3 spans 15 residues. The chain's CDR3 is CASSYGRGDYNEQFF. The CDR3 DNA reads as TGTGCCAGCAGTTACGGGCGGGGGGACTACAATGAGCAGTTCTTC.

This clonotype was seen only a few times. V is TRBV2 and J is TRBJ2-1; a weak D match, TRBD1 (7 bases). Per germline, CDR1 SNHLY and CDR2 FYNNEI. The ends were cut back, 8 bases at V and 2 bases at J, with 25 bases in the middle. CDR3 length: 18 amino acids. The CDR3 bases are TGTGCCAGCCGAGAGGGATTCGGAGGGGGCAATACCTACAATGAGCAGTTCTTC. Its protein is CASREGFGGGNTYNEQFF.

This clonotype was recorded a few times. The rearrangement uses TRBV6-5 and TRBJ1-6; 9 positions match TRBD1. Trimming removed 7 bases from V and 7 bases from J; junction bases left unmatched: 2. The CDR3 length is 13 residues. Germline loops: CDR1 MNHEY, CDR2 SVGAGI. The CDR3 DNA reads TGTGCCAGCACCACAGGGGGCAATTCACCCCTCCACTTT. It translates to CASTTGGNSPLHF.

The rearrangement links TRBV5-5 to TRBJ2-2, with D unresolved. Trimming took 5 bases from V and 7 from J, leaving 12 bases between them. The CDR3 sequence is 13 residues long. The germline CDR1 and CDR2 sequences are SGHKS and YYEKEE (reference sequence). The CDR3 is CASSSGVVGELFF. The DNA of the CDR3 is TGTGCCAGCAGTTCCGGAGTAGTCGGGGAGCTGTTTTTT.

This clonotype has just one count. The gene calls are TRBV11-2 and TRBJ2-2, with 10 bases matching TRBD1. This CDR3 spans 17 amino acids. Germline assignment: CDR1 SGHAT and CDR2 FQNNGV. V was clipped by 1 base and J by 1 base; unmatched bases: 3. The CDR3 reads CASSLGGQGWNTGELFF. CDR3 coding DNA: TGTGCCAGCAGCTTAGGGGGACAGGGGTGGAACACCGGGGAGCTGTTTTTT.

In its sample, this clonotype was seen many times. The gene calls are TRBV7-2 and TRBJ2-7, with TRBD1 matching over 8 bases. CDR1 is SGHTA and CDR2 is FQGNSA in the germline V gene. CDR3 length: 14 amino acids. J gave up 1 base and V 1 base, and 0 bases lay outside the gene matches. The CDR3 sequence: CASSLDRGSYEQYV. As DNA, the CDR3 is TGTGCCAGCAGCTTAGACAGGGGGTCCTACGAGCAGTACGTC.

This chain connects TRBV20-1 to TRBJ2-1; 12 bases match TRBD1. There are 16 residues in the CDR3. V lost 0 bases, J lost 8 bases, and 8 bases stayed unmatched. Germline lookup yields CDR1 DFQATT and CDR2 SNEGSKA (reference sequence). The CDR3 here is CSARDHGTGGFYEQFF. The CDR3 nucleotides are TGCAGTGCTAGAGATCATGGGACAGGGGGCTTTTATGAGCAGTTCTTC.

The rearrangement links TRBV20-1 to TRBJ2-7, with D perhaps TRBD1 (5 bases). In germline, CDR1 is DFQATT, CDR2 SNEGSKA (reference sequence). CDR3 size: 15 residues. V was clipped by 2 bases and J by 0 bases, with 14 bases between them. The CDR3 coding sequence is TGCAGTGCTAGATCCGTGACAGCCAACTCCTACGAGCAGTACTTC. Amino acid sequence: CSARSVTANSYEQYF.

Worth noting for this clonotype: This may be a read error, as it is one base from a much larger clone. The chain carries TRBV7-9 and TRBJ2-7, with 7 bases matching TRBD2. CDR1 and CDR2 (germline): SEHNR, FQNEAQ (reference sequence). This CDR3 spans 13 amino acids. The CDR3 DNA sequence: TGTGTCAGCAGCTTAGGGGAGGGCTACGAGCAGTACGTC. It yields the protein CVSSLGEGYEQYV.

This clonotype has a handful of counts. The rearrangement joins TRBV11-3 to TRBJ2-1, with D uncertain. Germline CDR1 is SGHNT and CDR2 is YENEEA. Trimming pared 5 bases from V and 9 bases from J, leaving 14 bases between. The CDR3 extends over 13 amino acids. CDR3 amino acids: CASSPVPVGEQFF. The CDR3 nucleotides are TGTGCCAGCAGCCCGGTTCCTGTCGGTGAGCAGTTCTTC. Based on the CDR3 plus reference TRBV11-3 and TRBJ2-1, the full variable domain is EAGVVQSPRYKIIEKKQPVAFWCNPISGHNTLYWYLQNLGQGPELLIRYENEEAVDDSQLPKDRFSAERLKGVDSTLKIQPAELGDSAVYLCASSPVPVGEQFFGPGTRLTVL.

The rearrangement links TRBV2 to TRBJ2-3; D is possibly TRBD2 (5 bases). Looked up from germline, CDR1 is SNHLY and CDR2 is FYNNEI. This CDR3 spans 14 amino acids. V dropped 4 bases and J dropped 3 bases, with 11 bases sitting between them. The CDR3 is CASSVGPGTDTQYF. The CDR3 bases are TGTGCCAGCAGTGTCGGTCCGGGGACAGATACGCAGTATTTT. The whole variable domain, remainder taken from reference TRBV2 and TRBJ2-3, is EPEVTQTPSHQVTQMGQEVILRCVPISNHLYFYWYRQILGQKVEFLVSFYNNEISEKSEIFDDQFSVERPDGSNFTLKIRSTKLEDSAMYFCASSVGPGTDTQYFGPGTRLTVL.

This clonotype has only a few counts. The V call is TRBV3-1, the J call TRBJ2-7, with 10 bases aligning to TRBD1. In germline, CDR1 is LGHDT, CDR2 YNNKEL (reference sequence). V lost 3 bases to trimming and J lost 7 bases; unmatched junction nucleotides: 9. CDR3 length: 15 residues. The CDR3 protein is CASSQTGTGVWEQYF. The CDR3, as DNA: TGTGCCAGCAGCCAGACCGGGACAGGGGTTTGGGAGCAGTACTTC.

Note on this clonotype: This may be a read error: a much more frequent sequence differs by one nucleotide. The chain has TRBV19 and TRBJ1-2; D may be TRBD1 (5 bases). There are 12 residues in the CDR3. Germline-derived CDR1 and CDR2 are LNHDA and SQIVND (reference sequence). CDR3 in amino acids: CVSESGNYGYTF. The CDR3, as DNA: TGTGTCAGTGAATCAGGGAATTATGGCTACACCTTC.

V and J are TRBV13 and TRBJ2-3; a weak D match, TRBD2 (7 bases). The germline gives CDR1 PRHDT, CDR2 FYEKMQ (reference sequence). The CDR3 length is 16 residues. V lost 4 bases, J lost 4 bases, and 18 bases lay in between. The CDR3 nucleotides are TGTGCCAGCAGCTCCTCTGCCGGGGGGCCCTCAGATACGCAGTATTTT. Protein sequence: CASSSSAGGPSDTQYF.

This clonotype turned up a few times. The chain has TRBV28 and TRBJ1-6; D uncertain. Germline loops: CDR1 MDHEN, CDR2 SYDVKM. The CDR3 has 14 residues. Trimming cost V 6 bases and J 8 bases, with 14 bases left between them. The CDR3 loop reads CASSSMGTYSPLHF. Written as DNA, the CDR3 is TGTGCCAGCAGCTCCATGGGAACTTATTCACCCCTCCACTTT.

In its sample, this clonotype was seen a few times. This rearrangement joins TRBV11-3 to TRBJ2-1, with D maybe TRBD2 (5 bases). The CDR3 is 13 amino acids. In germline, CDR1 is SGHNT, CDR2 YENEEA. Trimming cost V 0 bases and J 8 bases, with 8 bases left between them. The CDR3 nucleotides read TGTGCCAGCAGCTTAGAAGCGGTTGATGAGCAGTTCTTC. It is translated as CASSLEAVDEQFF.

The chain carries TRBV2 and TRBJ2-2; possible D gene TRBD1, 6 bases. Trimming took 8 bases from V and 3 from J, leaving 16 bases between them. CDR3 length equals 15 residues. Germline CDR1 is SNHLY and CDR2 is FYNNEI. The CDR3 sequence is CASSGRRTDTGELFF. The CDR3 DNA is TGTGCCAGCTCTGGCCGGAGGACAGACACCGGGGAGCTGTTTTTT.

This clonotype was observed a handful of times. The chain has TRBV20-1 and TRBJ2-1; D ambiguous. The germline V and J ends were trimmed by 3 bases and 0 bases, with 6 bases remaining between them. Germline V CDR1 and CDR2: DFQATT, SNEGSKA (reference sequence). CDR3 length: 13 amino acids. CDR3 sequence (DNA): TGCAGTGCTAGCGAGGTCTCCTACAATGAGCAGTTCTTC. This gives the protein CSASEVSYNEQFF.

At least ten counts were recorded for this clonotype. The chain couples TRBV7-2 to TRBJ1-2; TRBD1 might be the D (5 bases). This CDR3 has 16 amino acids. The V gene's germline CDR1 is SGHTA and CDR2 FQGNSA. V dropped 1 base and J dropped 3 bases, with 15 bases sitting between them. Written as DNA, the CDR3 is TGTGCCAGCAGCTTAGAAATGGGGCTGCTGGACTATGGCTACACCTTC. This sequence encodes CASSLEMGLLDYGYTF.

In its sample, this clonotype was seen a few times. The genes are TRBV29-1 and TRBJ2-7; D is undetermined. Germline V gene lookup returns CDR1 SQVTM and CDR2 ANQGSEA. V was trimmed by 4 bases and J by 6 bases, leaving 16 bases between them. The CDR3 extends over 13 amino acids. This CDR3 is CSVGRGLSGEQYF. The CDR3 region has the DNA TGCAGCGTTGGGCGAGGCCTGTCGGGCGAGCAGTACTTC.

This clonotype was seen repeatedly, ten times or more. The CDR3 region has the DNA TGTGCCAGCAGAACTAGCGGGGGTTGGGCGGCCCAGTACTTC. It is translated as CASRTSGGWAAQYF. The V gene is TRBV7-2, the J gene TRBJ2-5; 11 bases fit TRBD2. The CDR3 is 14 amino acids. The ends lost 6 bases at V and 9 bases at J; junction bases unmatched: 9. The germline V gene has CDR1 SGHTA and CDR2 FQGNSA.

This chain joins TRBV11-2 and TRBJ1-4, with D perhaps matching TRBD1 (5 bases). Trimming took 1 base from V and 8 from J, leaving 17 bases between them. Germline CDR1 SGHAT, CDR2 FQNNGV. The length of the CDR3 is 16 residues. The CDR3 reads CASSLGDRGVDEKLFF. In DNA form, the CDR3 reads TGTGCCAGCAGCTTAGGAGATCGAGGGGTTGACGAAAAACTGTTTTTT.